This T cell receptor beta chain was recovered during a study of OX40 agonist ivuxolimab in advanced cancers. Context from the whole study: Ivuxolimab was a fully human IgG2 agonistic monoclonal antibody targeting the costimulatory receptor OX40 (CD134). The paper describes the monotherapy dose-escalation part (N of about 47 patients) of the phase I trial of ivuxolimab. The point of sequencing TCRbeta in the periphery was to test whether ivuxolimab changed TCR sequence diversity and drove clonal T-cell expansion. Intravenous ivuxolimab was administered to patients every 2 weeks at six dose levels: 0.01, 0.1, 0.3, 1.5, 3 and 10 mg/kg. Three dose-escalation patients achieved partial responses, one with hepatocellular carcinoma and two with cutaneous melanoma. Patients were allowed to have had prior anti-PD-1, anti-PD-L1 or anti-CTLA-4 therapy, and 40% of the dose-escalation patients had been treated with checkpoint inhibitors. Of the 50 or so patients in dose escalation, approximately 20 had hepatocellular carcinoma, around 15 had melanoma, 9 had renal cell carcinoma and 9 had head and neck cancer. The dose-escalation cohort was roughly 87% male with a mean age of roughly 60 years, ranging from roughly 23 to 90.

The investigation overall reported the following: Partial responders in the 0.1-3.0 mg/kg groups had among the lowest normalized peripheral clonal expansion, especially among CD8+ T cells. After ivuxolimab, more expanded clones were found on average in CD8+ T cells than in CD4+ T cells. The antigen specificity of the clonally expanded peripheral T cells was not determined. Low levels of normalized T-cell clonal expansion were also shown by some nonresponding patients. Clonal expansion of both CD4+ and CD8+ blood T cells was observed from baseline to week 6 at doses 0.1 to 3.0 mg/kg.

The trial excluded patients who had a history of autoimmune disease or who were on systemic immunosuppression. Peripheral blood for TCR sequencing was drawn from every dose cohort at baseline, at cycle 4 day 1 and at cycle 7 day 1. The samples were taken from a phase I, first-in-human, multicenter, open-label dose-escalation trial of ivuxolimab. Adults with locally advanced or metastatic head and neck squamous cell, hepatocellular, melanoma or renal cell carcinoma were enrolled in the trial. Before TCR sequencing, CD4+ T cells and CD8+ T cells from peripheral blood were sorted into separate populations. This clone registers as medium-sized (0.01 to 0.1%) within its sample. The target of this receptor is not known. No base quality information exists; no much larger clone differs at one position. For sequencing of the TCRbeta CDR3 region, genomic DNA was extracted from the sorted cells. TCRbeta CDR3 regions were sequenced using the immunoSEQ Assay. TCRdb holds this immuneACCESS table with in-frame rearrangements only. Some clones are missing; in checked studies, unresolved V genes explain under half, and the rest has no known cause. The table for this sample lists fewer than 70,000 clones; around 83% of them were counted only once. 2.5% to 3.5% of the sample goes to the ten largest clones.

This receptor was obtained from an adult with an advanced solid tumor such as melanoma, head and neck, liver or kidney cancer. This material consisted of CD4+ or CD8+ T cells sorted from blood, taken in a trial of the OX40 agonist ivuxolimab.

Here is the DNA: TGTGCCAGCAGAACCGGGACAGGCGCCAATCAGCCCCAGCATTTT. This translates into CASRTGTGANQPQHF. The sequence links TRBV2 to TRBJ1-5; TRBD1 aligns with 8 central bases. The junction shows trimming of 6 bases on V and 3 bases on J, and the gene matches do not reach 7 bases of it. The cysteine opens and the phenylalanine closes a CDR3 of 15 amino acids. The entry retains the CDR3 DNA only, 45 bases that are in frame from base 1. CDR1 and CDR2 are read off the germline V gene as SNHLY and FYNNEI.